This T cell receptor (beta chain) was retrieved from a study of monozygotic twins with inflammatory bowel disease. TCRdb reprocessed the 5' RACE reads; each CDR3 protein has one entry and no DNA is given. The ten most abundant clones cover 2% to 2.5% of a sample with approximately 400,000 distinct CDR3 sequences. Germline V gene data show CDR1 as MDHEN and CDR2 as SYDVKM. CDR3 length equals 15 residues. Findings and caveats of the study: Inverse Simpson values showed less TCRbeta diversity in IBD patients than in their healthy co-twins.

Details on this clonotype: Its antigen remains unknown.

The sequence was obtained from a human donor with ulcerative colitis or Crohn's disease, or a healthy co-twin of an affected twin (not recorded which). The sequencing input was blood. This sequence joins TRBV28 and TRBJ1-4. CDR3 region: CASSGERATNEKLFF.